A selection of T cell receptor beta chains follows, all from one sample in a study of Ad26.COV2.S vaccination and SARS-CoV-2 variants. TCRdb's table, derived via immunoSEQ multiplex PCR, lists solely in-frame clones and lacks some. Among 410,000 or so clones, about nine tenths were seen once, and the ten largest hold less than 2%. The source was peripheral blood, collected in a trial of Ad26.COV2.S vaccine versus placebo. Source of these receptors: a person between 18 and 60 years old who received the Ad26.COV2.S COVID-19 vaccine or a placebo. CDR3s include the opening cysteine and the closing phenylalanine or tryptophan. D genes are given only for firm matches. Only some rows state a clone size, as once, few, many or a class for expanded clones.

V,J,size,D,DNA,CDR3
TRBV10-1,TRBJ1-1,-,-,TGCGCCAGCAGTTTCGGCGGACGGAACACTGAAGCTTTCTTT,CASSFGGRNTEAFF
TRBV6-2/TRBV6-3,TRBJ1-1,-,-,TGTGCCAGCAGTTACGACGACCTAATGGCTTTCTTT,CASSYDDLMAFF
TRBV28,TRBJ1-4,-,TRBD1,TGTGCCAGCAGTAGCGACAGGGGGAATGAAAAACTGTTTTTT,CASSSDRGNEKLFF
TRBV6-5,TRBJ1-1,-,-,TGTGCCAGCAGCTGGACGGATCTCTCCGACACTGAAGCTTTCTTT,CASSWTDLSDTEAFF
TRBV10-3,TRBJ1-6,-,-,TGTGCCATCAGCACGGTTAATTCACCCCTCCACTTT,CAISTVNSPLHF
TRBV7-2,TRBJ2-5,-,-,TGTGCCAGCAGCTTAGCGCTAACTGGAAACCAAGAGACCCAGTACTTC,CASSLALTGNQETQYF
TRBV12-3/TRBV12-4,TRBJ1-2,few,-,TGTGCCAGCAGTTTGCGGGGGTCTTATGGCTACACCTTC,CASSLRGSYGYTF
TRBV9,TRBJ2-3,-,-,TGTGCCAGCAGCGTAGCTGGGGGGGGGCCAGATACGCAGTATTTT,CASSVAGGGPDTQYF
TRBV27,TRBJ2-1,-,-,TGTGCCAGCAGCCTTAGGACAGCTCGGAATTACAATGAGCAGTTCTTC,CASSLRTARNYNEQFF
TRBV19,TRBJ2-2,once,TRBD1,TGTGCCAGTAGTAACAACTTGGGACAGGGGAACACCGGGGAGCTGTTTTTT,CASSNNLGQGNTGELFF
TRBV20-1,TRBJ2-1,-,-,TGCAGTGCTAGTGTAGGCCCCAATGAGCAGTTCTTC,CSASVGPNEQFF
TRBV27,TRBJ2-3,-,-,TGTGCCAGCAGTTTATTCTGGTATACGTCGGGGGACTTTGGAGATACGCAGTATTTT,CASSLFWYTSGDFGDTQYF
TRBV28,TRBJ1-2,-,-,TGTGCCAGCACCACGGACAGCTATGGCTACACCTTC,CASTTDSYGYTF
TRBV7-9,TRBJ1-1,-,-,TGTGCCAGCAGCTTAGAAATGGGACGAAAGGTCGCTTTCTTT,CASSLEMGRKVAFF
TRBV7-9,TRBJ2-1,-,TRBD2,TGTGCCAGCAGCTCCACTAGCGGGGCCAACTACAATGAGCAGTTCTTC,CASSSTSGANYNEQFF
TRBV18,TRBJ1-4,-,TRBD1,TGTGCCAGCTCACGTTCCAGGGTGGGACAGGGTACTGAAAAACTGTTTTTT,CASSRSRVGQGTEKLFF
TRBV27,TRBJ2-6,-,-,TGTGCCAGCAGTTTATTAGCCTCTGGGGCCAACGTCCTGACTTTC,CASSLLASGANVLTF
TRBV6-5,TRBJ1-3,-,TRBD1,TGTGCCAGCAGTTACAAGTCTGGGACAGGGTATTACACCATATATTTT,CASSYKSGTGYYTIYF
TRBV4-3,TRBJ1-3,-,-,TGCGCCAGCAGCCCCGTCCGGTTCCGAAACACCATATATTTT,CASSPVRFRNTIYF
TRBV19,TRBJ2-7,once,-,TGTGCCAGTAGTATGGGGGGACAACCCACCTACGAGCAGTACTTC,CASSMGGQPTYEQYF
TRBV30,TRBJ1-2,-,-,TGTGCCTTCCCGGACTTTAATAGGTACTATGGCTACACCTTC,CAFPDFNRYYGYTF
TRBV6-2/TRBV6-3,TRBJ1-2,-,-,TGTGCCAGCAGTTACTCGCTGAGAGCAGGTAACTATGGCTACACCTTC,CASSYSLRAGNYGYTF